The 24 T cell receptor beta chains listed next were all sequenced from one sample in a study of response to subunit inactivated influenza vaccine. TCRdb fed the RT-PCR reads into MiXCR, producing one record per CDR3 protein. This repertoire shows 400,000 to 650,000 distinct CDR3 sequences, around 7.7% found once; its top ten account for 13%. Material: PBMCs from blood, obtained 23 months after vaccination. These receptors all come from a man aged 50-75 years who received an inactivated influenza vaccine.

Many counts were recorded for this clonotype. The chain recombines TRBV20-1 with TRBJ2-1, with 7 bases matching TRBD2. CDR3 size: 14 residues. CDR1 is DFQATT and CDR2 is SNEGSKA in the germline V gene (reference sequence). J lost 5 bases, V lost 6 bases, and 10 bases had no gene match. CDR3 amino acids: CSAYRTRSNNEQFF. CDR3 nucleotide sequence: TGCAGTGCCTATAGGACTAGATCGAACAATGAGCAGTTCTTC.

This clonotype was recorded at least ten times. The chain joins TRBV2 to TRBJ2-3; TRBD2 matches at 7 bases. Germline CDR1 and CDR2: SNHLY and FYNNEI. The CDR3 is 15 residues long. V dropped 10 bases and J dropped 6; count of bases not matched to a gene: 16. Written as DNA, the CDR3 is TGTGCCACAAGGGATGGTGCGGGAGAGTGGGATACGCAGTATTTT. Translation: CATRDGAGEWDTQYF.

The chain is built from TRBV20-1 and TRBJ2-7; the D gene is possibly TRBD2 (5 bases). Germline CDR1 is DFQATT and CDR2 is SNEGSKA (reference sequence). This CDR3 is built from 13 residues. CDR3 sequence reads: CRASARAGYEQYF. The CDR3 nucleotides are TGCAGAGCCTCGGCGAGGGCCGGCTACGAGCAGTACTTC.

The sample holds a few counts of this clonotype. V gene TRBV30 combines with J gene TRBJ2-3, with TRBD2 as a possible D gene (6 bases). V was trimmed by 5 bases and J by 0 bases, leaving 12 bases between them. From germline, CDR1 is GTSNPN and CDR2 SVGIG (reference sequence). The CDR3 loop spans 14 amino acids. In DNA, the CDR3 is TGTGCCTGGTCGACGGGAGCGAGCACAGATACGCAGTATTTT. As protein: CAWSTGASTDTQYF.

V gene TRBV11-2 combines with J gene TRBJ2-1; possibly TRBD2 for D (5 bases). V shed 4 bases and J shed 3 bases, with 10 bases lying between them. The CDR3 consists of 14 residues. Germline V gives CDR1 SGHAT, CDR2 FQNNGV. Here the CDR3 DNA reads TGTGCCAGCAGCTCACTTCGGGGCTACAATGAGCAGTTCTTC. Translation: CASSSLRGYNEQFF.

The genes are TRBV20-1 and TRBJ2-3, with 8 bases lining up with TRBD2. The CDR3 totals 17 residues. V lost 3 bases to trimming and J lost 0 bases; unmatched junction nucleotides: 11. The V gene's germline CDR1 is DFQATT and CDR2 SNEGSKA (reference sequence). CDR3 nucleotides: TGCAGTGCTAGTTTGGGTGGCGGGAGGCGGAGCACAGATACGCAGTATTTT. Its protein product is CSASLGGGRRSTDTQYF.

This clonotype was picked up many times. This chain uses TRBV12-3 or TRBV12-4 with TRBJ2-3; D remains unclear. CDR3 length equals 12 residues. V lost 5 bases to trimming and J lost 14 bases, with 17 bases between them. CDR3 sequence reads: CASSNDSFPPYF. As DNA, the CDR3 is TGTGCCAGCAGTAACGACTCCTTCCCCCCGTATTTT.

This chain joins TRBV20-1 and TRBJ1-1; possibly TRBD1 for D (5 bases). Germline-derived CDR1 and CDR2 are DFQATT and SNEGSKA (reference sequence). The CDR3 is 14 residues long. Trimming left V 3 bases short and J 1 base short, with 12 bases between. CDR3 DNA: TGCAGTGCTAGGGAGAGGACACCGAACACTGAAGCTTTCTTT. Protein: CSARERTPNTEAFF.

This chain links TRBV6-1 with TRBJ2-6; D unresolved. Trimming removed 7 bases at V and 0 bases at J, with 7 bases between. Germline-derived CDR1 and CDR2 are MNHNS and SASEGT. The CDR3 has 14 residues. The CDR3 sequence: CASTESSGANVLTF. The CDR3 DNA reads TGTGCCAGCACGGAGTCCTCTGGGGCCAACGTCCTGACTTTC.

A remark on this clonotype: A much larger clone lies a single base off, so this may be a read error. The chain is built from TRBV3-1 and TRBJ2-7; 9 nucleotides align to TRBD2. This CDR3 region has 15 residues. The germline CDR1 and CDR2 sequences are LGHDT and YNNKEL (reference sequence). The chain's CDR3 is CACSQALAGPYEQYF. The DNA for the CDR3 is TGTGCCTGCAGCCAAGCTCTAGCGGGACCCTACGAGCAGTACTTC.

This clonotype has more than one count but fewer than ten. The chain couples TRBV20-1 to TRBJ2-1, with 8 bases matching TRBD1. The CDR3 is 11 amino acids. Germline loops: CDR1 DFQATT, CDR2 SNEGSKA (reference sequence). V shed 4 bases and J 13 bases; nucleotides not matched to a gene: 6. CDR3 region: CSANQGAGQFF. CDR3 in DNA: TGCAGTGCTAATCAGGGGGCGGGACAGTTCTTC.

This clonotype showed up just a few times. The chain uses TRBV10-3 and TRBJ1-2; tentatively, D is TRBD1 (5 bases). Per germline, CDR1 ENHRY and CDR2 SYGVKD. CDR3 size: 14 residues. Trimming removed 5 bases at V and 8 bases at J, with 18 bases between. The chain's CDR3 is CAISTLGDAGGYTF. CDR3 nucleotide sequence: TGTGCCATCAGTACCCTCGGGGACGCGGGCGGCTACACCTTC.

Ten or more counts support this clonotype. The CDR3 is CSAMKTSGAYNEQFF. CDR3 nucleotide sequence: TGCAGTGCTATGAAAACTAGCGGGGCGTACAATGAGCAGTTCTTC. The rearrangement uses TRBV20-1 and TRBJ2-1, with 10 bases that match TRBD2. The CDR3 has 15 amino acids. Germline CDR1 reads DFQATT; CDR2 reads SNEGSKA (reference sequence). J lost 4 bases, V lost 4 bases, and 7 bases had no gene match.

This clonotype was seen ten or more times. The CDR3 coding sequence is TGTGCCAGCAGCTTGGGACTAAATGGCTACACCTTC. This codes for CASSLGLNGYTF. The J gene is TRBJ1-2, the V gene TRBV5-6; no definite D call. The CDR3 is 12 amino acids. Looked up from germline, CDR1 is SGHDT and CDR2 is YYEEEE. V lost 0 bases to trimming and J lost 6 bases, with 6 bases between them.

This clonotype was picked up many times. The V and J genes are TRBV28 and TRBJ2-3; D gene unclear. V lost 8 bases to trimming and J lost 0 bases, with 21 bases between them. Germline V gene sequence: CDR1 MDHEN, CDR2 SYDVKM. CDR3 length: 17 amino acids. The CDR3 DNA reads TGTGCCAGCTCCGCGATAGCCCTTTACGCTAGCACAGATACGCAGTATTTT. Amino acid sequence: CASSAIALYASTDTQYF.

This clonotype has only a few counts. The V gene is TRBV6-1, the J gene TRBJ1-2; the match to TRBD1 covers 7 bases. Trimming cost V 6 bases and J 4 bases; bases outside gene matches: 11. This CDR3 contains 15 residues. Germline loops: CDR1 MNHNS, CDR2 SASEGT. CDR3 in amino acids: CASSGRLTGVYGYTF. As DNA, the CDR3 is TGTGCCAGCAGCGGGCGCCTTACAGGGGTCTATGGCTACACCTTC.

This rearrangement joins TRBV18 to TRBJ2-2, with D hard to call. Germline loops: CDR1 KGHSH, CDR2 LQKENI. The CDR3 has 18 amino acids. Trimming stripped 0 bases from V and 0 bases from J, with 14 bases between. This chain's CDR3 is CASSPPLGGTSNTGELFF. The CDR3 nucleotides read TGTGCCAGCTCACCACCCCTCGGCGGAACCTCGAACACCGGGGAGCTGTTTTTT.

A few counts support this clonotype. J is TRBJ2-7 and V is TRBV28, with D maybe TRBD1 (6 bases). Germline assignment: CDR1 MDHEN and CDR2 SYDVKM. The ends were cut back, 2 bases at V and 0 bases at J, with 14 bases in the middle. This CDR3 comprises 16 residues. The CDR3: CASSLIRQAFSYEQYF. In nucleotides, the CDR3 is TGTGCCAGCAGTTTAATCAGACAGGCTTTCTCCTACGAGCAGTACTTC.

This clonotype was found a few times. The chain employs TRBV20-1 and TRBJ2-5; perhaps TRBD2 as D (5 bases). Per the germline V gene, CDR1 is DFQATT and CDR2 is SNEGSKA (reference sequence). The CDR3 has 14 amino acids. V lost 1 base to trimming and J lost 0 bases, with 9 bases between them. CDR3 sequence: CSARAGENQETQYF. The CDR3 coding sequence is TGCAGTGCTAGAGCCGGGGAGAACCAAGAGACCCAGTACTTC.

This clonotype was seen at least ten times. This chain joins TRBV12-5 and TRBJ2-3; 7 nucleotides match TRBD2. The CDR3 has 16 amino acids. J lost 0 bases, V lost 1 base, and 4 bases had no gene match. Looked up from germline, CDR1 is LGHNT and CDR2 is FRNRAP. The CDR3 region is CASGLGLAHSTDTQYF. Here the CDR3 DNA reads TGTGCTAGTGGTTTGGGACTAGCTCATAGCACAGATACGCAGTATTTT.

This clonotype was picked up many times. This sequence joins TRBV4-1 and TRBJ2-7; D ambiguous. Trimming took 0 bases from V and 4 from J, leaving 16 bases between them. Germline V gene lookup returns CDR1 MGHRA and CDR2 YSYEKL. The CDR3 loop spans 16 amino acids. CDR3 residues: CASSQDNIGSRYEQYF. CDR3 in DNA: TGCGCCAGCAGCCAAGATAATATAGGCAGCAGATACGAGCAGTACTTC.

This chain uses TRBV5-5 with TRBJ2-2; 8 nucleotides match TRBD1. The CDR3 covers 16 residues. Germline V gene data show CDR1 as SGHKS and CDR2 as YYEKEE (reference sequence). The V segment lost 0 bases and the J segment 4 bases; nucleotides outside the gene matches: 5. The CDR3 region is CASSLVQGASTGELFF. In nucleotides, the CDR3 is TGTGCCAGCAGCTTGGTTCAGGGGGCATCCACCGGGGAGCTGTTTTTT.

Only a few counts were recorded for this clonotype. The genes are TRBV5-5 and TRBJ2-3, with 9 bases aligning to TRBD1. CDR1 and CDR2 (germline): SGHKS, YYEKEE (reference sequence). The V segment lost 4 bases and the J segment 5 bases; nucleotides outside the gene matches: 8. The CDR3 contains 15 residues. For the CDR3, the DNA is TGTGCCAGCAGCCCCTCCGGGACAGGGATAGATACGCAGTATTTT. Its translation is CASSPSGTGIDTQYF.

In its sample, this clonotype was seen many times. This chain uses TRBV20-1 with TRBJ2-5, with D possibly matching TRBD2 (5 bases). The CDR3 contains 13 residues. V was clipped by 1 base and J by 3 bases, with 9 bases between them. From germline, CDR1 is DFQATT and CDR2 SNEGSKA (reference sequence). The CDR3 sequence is CSARGTREETQYF. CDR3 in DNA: TGCAGTGCTAGAGGGACTCGCGAAGAGACCCAGTACTTC.